Sequencing of this TCR beta chain was carried out in a study of post-analysis software for immune sequencing data. Whole-study context: In terms of disease course, relapsing-remitting, secondary progressive and progressive-relapsing multiple sclerosis were included.

Regarding the study as a whole: Patients had higher frequencies than controls of four to six TRBV segments, including TRBV5-6, TRBV5-1 and TRBV20-1. Samples made in the same batch grouped tightly together by F measure. For normalized Chao1 diversity, multiple sclerosis patients scored significantly lower than controls did.

Turning to this clonotype: Its antigen is undetermined.

Each TCR beta cDNA library carried unique molecular identifiers. Researchers reported roughly 510,000 cDNA molecules coming from around 1 to 10 million T cells. Using its own MiXCR run on the PCR reads, TCRdb lists one record per CDR3 protein. The repertoire holds 700,000 to 900,000 distinct CDR3 sequences, with 46% as singletons. Losses at the gene ends were 6 bases for V and 3 bases for J; bases not matched to a gene: 13. Germline CDR1 reads DFQATT; CDR2 reads SNEGSKA (reference sequence). The CDR3 has 15 residues. Specimen: blood. The rearrangement links TRBV20-1 to TRBJ2-7, with TRBD1 identical over 8 bases. This receptor was taken from a girl aged 5-17 years with multiple sclerosis. The chain's CDR3 is CSANDGTGLDYEQYF. The CDR3 nucleotides are TGCAGTGCAAACGACGGGACAGGTTTAGACTACGAGCAGTACTTC.